Following are 8 T cell receptor beta chains from one sample sequenced in a study of T cell clonality in common variable immunodeficiency. Clones were read by immunoSEQ multiplex PCR, and TCRdb kept only the in-frame ones, dropping some. The record shows roughly 57,000 clones for this sample, with no singletons present. The sequencing input was peripheral blood mononuclear cells. All receptors come from a person aged 18 to 75 in good health.

This clone occurred many times. The read ends 3 residues early relative to the CDR3; the germline J gene fills the gap. The chain joins TRBV7-2 to TRBJ1-2, with TRBD1 matching over 10 bases. This CDR3 has 13 residues. Germline V CDR1 and CDR2: SGHTA, FQGNSA. CDR3 protein: CASSFRQGADYTF. The CDR3 bases that were read are TGTGCCAGCAGCTTTCGACAGGGGGCGGAC.

This clone was found many times. The sequenced CDR3 bases are TGTGCCATCAGTGAGTGGGACAGTGGC. The encoded protein is CAISEWDSG. The full CDR3 is CAISEWDSGYTF. The chain carries TRBV10-3 and TRBJ1-2; 7 bases match TRBD1. The sequence runs out 3 residues before the end of the CDR3; the remainder is reconstructed from the germline J gene. This CDR3 comprises 12 residues. Germline V gene lookup returns CDR1 ENHRY and CDR2 SYGVKD. V lost 1 base and J lost 7; bases outside the gene matches: 0.

This clone was seen repeatedly, ten times or more. The read ends 3 residues early relative to the CDR3; the germline J gene fills the gap. The chain couples TRBV7-2 to TRBJ2-7, with TRBD1 matching over 9 bases. Losses at the gene ends were 5 bases for V and 0 bases for J; bases not matched to a gene: 5. In germline, CDR1 is SGHTA, CDR2 FQGNSA. The CDR3 totals 15 residues. The part of the CDR3 DNA that was read is TGTGCCAGCAGCCCAGGACAGGGGAGCTCCTACGAG. The encoded protein is CASSPGQGSSYE. The full CDR3 protein reads CASSPGQGSSYEQYF. The entire variable domain, with the rest obtained from reference TRBV7-2 and TRBJ2-7, is as follows: GAGVSQSPSNKVTEKGKDVELRCDPISGHTALYWYRQSLGQGLEFLIYFQGNSAPDKSGLPSDRFSAERTGGSVSTLTIQRTQQEDSAVYLCASSPGQGSSYEQYFGPGTRLTVT.

This clone is classed as medium-sized (0.01 to 0.1%). CDR3 residues: CSVEAVRVNQVADTQYF. CDR3 DNA, as far as it was read: TGCAGCGTTGAAGCGGTCAGGGTTAACCAGGTTGCAGATACG. This chain joins TRBV29-1 and TRBJ2-3; D possibly corresponds to TRBD1 (5 bases). The CDR3 end is not reached by the read, which stops 3 residues before it; the germline J gene fills it in. This CDR3 is built from 17 residues. Trimming pared 1 base from V and 4 bases from J, leaving 21 bases between. CDR1 SQVTM and CDR2 ANQGSEA come from the germline V gene.

This clone was recorded at least ten times. The observed sequence ends 3 residues before the CDR3 terminus, with the missing tail filled in from the germline J gene. This rearrangement joins TRBV20-1 to TRBJ1-4, with 7 bases fitting TRBD1. Trimming cost V 6 bases and J 8 bases; bases outside gene matches: 12. The CDR3 consists of 14 residues. Germline loops: CDR1 DFQATT, CDR2 SNEGSKA (reference sequence). The CDR3: CSAQSTGVGEKLFF. CDR3 DNA, as far as it was read: TGCAGTGCGCAAAGCACAGGGGTTGGGGAAAAA.

This clone was picked up many times. The CDR3 DNA, read in part, is TGCAGCGCCCGCGCGGGCTTTAACTATGGC. Translating gives CSARAGFNYG. The full CDR3 sequence reads CSARAGFNYGYTF. The chain recombines TRBV29-1 with TRBJ1-2, with D hard to call. The read stops 3 residues short of the end of the CDR3; the missing end is completed from the germline J gene. Trimming took off 7 bases at V and 1 base at J, with 13 bases between the two ends. The CDR3 length is 13 residues. CDR1 SQVTM and CDR2 ANQGSEA come from the germline V gene.

This clone has at least ten counts. One end of the junction is discordant with germline, which a read error may explain. The sequenced fragment ends 3 residues before the CDR3 boundary, so the rest is inferred from the germline J gene. The chain combines TRBV4-2 with TRBJ2-2, with unresolved D. The CDR3 has 16 residues. Germline CDR1 LGHNA, CDR2 YNFKEQ. The CDR3 bases that were read are TGCGCCAGCAGCCAAGATGGTCAGCGCCGGACCGGGGAG. Translation: CASSQDGQRRTGE. The whole CDR3 reads CASSQDGQRRTGELFF.

This clone was counted at least ten times. The read terminates 3 residues before the CDR3 end, so the remaining end is supplied by the germline J gene. This chain uses TRBV5-1 with TRBJ2-4; 8 nucleotides line up with TRBD1. The CDR3 consists of 15 residues. CDR1 and CDR2 from the germline V gene are SGHRS and YFSETQ. Trimming at V came to 4 bases and at J to 3 bases, leaving 6 bases not matched to a gene. CDR3 amino acids: CASSTGDRIKNIQYF. The part of the CDR3 DNA that was read is TGCGCCAGCAGCACCGGGGACAGGATCAAAAACATT.